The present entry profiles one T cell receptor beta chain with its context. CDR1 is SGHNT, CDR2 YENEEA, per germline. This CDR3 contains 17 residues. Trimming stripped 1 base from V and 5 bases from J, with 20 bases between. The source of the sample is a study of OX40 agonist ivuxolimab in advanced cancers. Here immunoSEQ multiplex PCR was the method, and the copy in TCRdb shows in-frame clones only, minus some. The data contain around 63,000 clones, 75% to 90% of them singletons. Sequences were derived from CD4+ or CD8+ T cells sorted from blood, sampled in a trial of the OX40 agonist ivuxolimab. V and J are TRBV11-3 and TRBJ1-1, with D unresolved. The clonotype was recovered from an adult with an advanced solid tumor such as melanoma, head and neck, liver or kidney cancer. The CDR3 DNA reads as TGTGCCAGCAGCTTAGGTAGTAAACCTAGGGAAGGAACTGAAGCTTTCTTT. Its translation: CASSLGSKPREGTEAFF.